Shown below are 24 T cell receptor beta chains from a single sample sequenced in a study of cytomegalovirus exposure and HLA in healthy donors. The PCR contained 60 Vbeta and 13 Jbeta primers. Libraries were prepared by immunoSEQ multiplex PCR; TCRdb keeps only in-frame clonotypes and omits some of them. The data hold about 140,000 clones, with approximately 85% observed a single time. The sequenced material came from PBMCs. The source is a woman aged 45-65 years in good health and CMV-seropositive.

The CDR3 region is CASSPNPAGGAYEKLFF. DNA for the CDR3: TGTGCCAGCTCACCCAACCCAGCAGGGGGCGCATATGAAAAACTGTTTTTT. The chain carries TRBV18 and TRBJ1-4; 8 bases fit TRBD1. Germline CDR1 is KGHSH and CDR2 is LQKENI. V lost 3 bases, J lost 6 bases, and 12 bases stayed unmatched. CDR3 length: 17 residues.

This clone appeared a single time. The chain joins TRBV19 to TRBJ1-3; 10 bases are a match to TRBD1. The CDR3 length is 15 residues. Trimming at V came to 4 bases and at J to 2 bases, leaving 2 bases not matched to a gene. Germline lookup yields CDR1 LNHDA and CDR2 SQIVND (reference sequence). The CDR3 region has the DNA TGTGCCAGTAGTACCGGACAGGGGGCTGGAAACACCATATATTTT. As protein: CASSTGQGAGNTIYF.

The genes are TRBV28 and TRBJ2-7; TRBD1 aligns across 9 bases. CDR3 length: 14 residues. Germline lookup yields CDR1 MDHEN and CDR2 SYDVKM. Trimming at V came to 11 bases and at J to 5 bases, leaving 13 bases not matched to a gene. CDR3 region: CAGGRGQGAHEQYF. The CDR3 DNA sequence: TGTGCCGGGGGTAGGGGACAGGGTGCCCACGAGCAGTACTTC. The whole variable domain, filled in from reference TRBV28 and TRBJ2-7, reads DVKVTQSSRYLVKRTGEKVFLECVQDMDHENMFWYRQDPGLGLRLIYFSYDVKMKEKGDIPEGYSVSREKKERFSLILESASTNQTSMYLCAGGRGQGAHEQYFGPGTRLTVT.

The V gene is TRBV16, the J gene TRBJ1-2, with D possibly being TRBD1 (5 bases). The CDR3 is 17 amino acids. V was cut by 2 bases and J by 4 bases, with 20 bases left in between. The germline V gene has CDR1 KGHSY and CDR2 FQNENV. The DNA for the CDR3 is TGTGCCAGCAGCCAAAACCGACCCCAAACGGGGGGCTATGGCTACACCTTC. Protein: CASSQNRPQTGGYGYTF. Supplemented by reference TRBV16 and TRBJ1-2, the full variable domain reads GEEVAQTPKHLVRGEGQKAKLYCAPIKGHSYVFWYQQVLKNEFKFLISFQNENVFDETGMPKERFSAKCLPNSPCSLEIQATKLEDSAVYFCASSQNRPQTGGYGYTFGSGTRLTVV.

This clone showed up just once. The chain is built from TRBV11-3 and TRBJ2-2; a weak D match, TRBD2 (7 bases). The V gene lost 5 bases and the J gene lost 6 bases, with 16 bases spanning the gap. The CDR3 spans 15 residues. The V gene's germline CDR1 is SGHNT and CDR2 YENEEA. The CDR3 region is CASSQRGGRSGELFF. The DNA for the CDR3 is TGTGCCAGCAGCCAAAGGGGGGGGAGGTCCGGGGAGCTGTTTTTT.

This chain joins TRBV4-3 and TRBJ1-6; D remains unclear. CDR3 length equals 15 residues. Trimming pared 0 bases from V and 6 bases from J, leaving 9 bases between. CDR1 is LGHNA and CDR2 is YSLEER in the germline V gene. CDR3 in DNA: TGCGCCAGCAGCCAAGACGGGTCTGGTAATTCACCCCTCCACTTT. It encodes CASSQDGSGNSPLHF.

The chain recombines TRBV10-3 with TRBJ1-5; D might be TRBD1 (6 bases). Germline CDR1 ENHRY, CDR2 SYGVKD. The CDR3 covers 14 residues. V lost 4 bases to trimming and J lost 7 bases, with 14 bases between them. CDR3 sequence: CAISGGGTGQPQHF. DNA for the CDR3: TGTGCCATCAGTGGGGGGGGCACAGGGCAGCCCCAGCATTTT.

V and J are TRBV7-2 and TRBJ1-2; D gene unclear. V was clipped by 5 bases and J by 6 bases, with 19 bases between them. Germline V gene lookup returns CDR1 SGHTA and CDR2 FQGNSA. This CDR3 is built from 15 residues. The DNA of the CDR3 is TGTGCCAGCAGCCGAGTCGGGAGGGCGGTCGATGGCTACACCTTC. Translating gives CASSRVGRAVDGYTF. The complete variable domain, with remaining parts taken from reference TRBV7-2 and TRBJ1-2, reads GAGVSQSPSNKVTEKGKDVELRCDPISGHTALYWYRQSLGQGLEFLIYFQGNSAPDKSGLPSDRFSAERTGGSVSTLTIQRTQQEDSAVYLCASSRVGRAVDGYTFGSGTRLTVV.

The chain recombines TRBV6-5 with TRBJ2-7; no clear D. The CDR3 extends over 12 amino acids. V was cut by 8 bases and J by 0 bases, with 8 bases left in between. Germline assignment: CDR1 MNHEY and CDR2 SVGAGI. The DNA for the CDR3 is TGTGCCAGCGGCCCGGGCTCCTACGAGCAGTACTTC. It specifies CASGPGSYEQYF.

The chain joins TRBV28 to TRBJ1-4; 10 nucleotides match TRBD1. This CDR3 is built from 15 residues. Germline-derived CDR1 and CDR2 are MDHEN and SYDVKM. V lost 7 bases and J lost 5; bases outside the gene matches: 7. The DNA of the CDR3 is TGTGCCAGCATCCCTAGGGGACAGGGGAATGAAAAACTGTTTTTT. Its translation: CASIPRGQGNEKLFF.

The chain combines TRBV5-1 with TRBJ2-1, with D possibly TRBD2 on 6 matching bases. Germline V gives CDR1 SGHRS, CDR2 YFSETQ. The CDR3 runs 13 residues. V was trimmed by 3 bases and J by 5 bases, leaving 9 bases between them. CDR3 coding DNA: TGCGCCAGCAGCTCGGGACTGAACAATGAGCAGTTCTTC. Protein sequence: CASSSGLNNEQFF.

The chain couples TRBV5-6 to TRBJ1-1, with D possibly being TRBD1 (6 bases). Per the germline V gene, CDR1 is SGHDT and CDR2 is YYEEEE. CDR3 size: 13 residues. V lost 4 bases, J lost 5 bases, and 12 bases lay in between. Written as DNA, the CDR3 is TGTGCCAGCAGCACAGGGAAGTGGACTGAAGCTTTCTTT. Translated, it gives CASSTGKWTEAFF.

The chain recombines TRBV28 with TRBJ1-2; D is uncertain. CDR3 length: 13 amino acids. V was clipped by 3 bases and J by 4 bases, with 9 bases between them. Germline CDR1 reads MDHEN; CDR2 reads SYDVKM. The chain's CDR3 is CASSFQLVYGYTF. In DNA, the CDR3 is TGTGCCAGCAGTTTCCAGCTAGTCTATGGCTACACCTTC.

The V and J genes are TRBV7-2 and TRBJ1-6; D is undetermined. The CDR3 has 13 amino acids. Germline-derived CDR1 and CDR2 are SGHTA and FQGNSA. V dropped 5 bases and J dropped 8 bases, with 10 bases sitting between them. Here the CDR3 DNA reads TGTGCCAGCAGCCCCTACAGTTATTCACCCCTCCACTTT. Translating gives CASSPYSYSPLHF.

V is TRBV5-4 and J is TRBJ2-3; TRBD1 might be the D (6 bases). This CDR3 has 13 amino acids. Trimming took off 4 bases at V and 2 bases at J, with 8 bases between the two ends. CDR1 is SGHNT and CDR2 is YYREEE in the germline V gene (reference sequence). Written as DNA, the CDR3 is TGTGCCAGCAGCACAGGGACCACAGATACGCAGTATTTT. It yields the protein CASSTGTTDTQYF.

The chain uses TRBV19 and TRBJ2-6; D may be TRBD1 (5 bases). Germline V CDR1 and CDR2: LNHDA, SQIVND (reference sequence). V was cut by 1 base and J by 4 bases, with 11 bases left in between. This CDR3 is built from 16 residues. Here the CDR3 reads CASSIVGGAGANVLTF. DNA for the CDR3: TGTGCCAGTAGTATAGTTGGTGGGGCCGGGGCCAACGTCCTGACTTTC.

This chain links TRBV4-1 with TRBJ2-3, with TRBD2 matching over 8 bases. This CDR3 has 16 amino acids. J lost 6 bases, V lost 3 bases, and 11 bases had no gene match. Germline lookup yields CDR1 MGHRA and CDR2 YSYEKL. The CDR3 nucleotides are TGCGCCAGCAGCCAGACGGGGGGGCGAGAGGTGGATACGCAGTATTTT. As protein: CASSQTGGREVDTQYF.

The CDR3 is CASSPNRDTQYF. CDR3 in DNA: TGTGCCAGCAGCCCGAATAGAGATACGCAGTATTTT. The chain recombines TRBV7-8 with TRBJ2-3; D is unresolved. The germline V and J ends were trimmed by 5 bases and 5 bases, with 8 bases remaining between them. The CDR3 length is 12 residues. Germline CDR1 and CDR2: SGHVS and FQNEAQ.

This clone has more than one count but fewer than ten. The chain carries TRBV19 and TRBJ2-1, with 12 bases that match TRBD2. Germline V lookup: CDR1 LNHDA, CDR2 SQIVND (reference sequence). V shed 5 bases and J 7 bases; nucleotides not matched to a gene: 9. The CDR3 is 16 amino acids. CDR3 sequence reads: CASSRPGLAGGNEQFF. As DNA, the CDR3 is TGTGCCAGTAGTCGCCCCGGGCTAGCGGGAGGGAATGAGCAGTTCTTC.

This clone was detected a few times. CDR3 loop: CASSEGGVSPLHF. DNA for the CDR3: TGTGCCAGCAGTGAGGGAGGCGTGTCACCCCTCCACTTT. The gene calls are TRBV2 and TRBJ1-6; D remains ambiguous. V lost 3 bases and J 10 bases, leaving 10 bases between the germline ends. Per the germline V gene, CDR1 is SNHLY and CDR2 is FYNNEI. The CDR3 is 13 amino acids.

This clone showed up just a few times. CDR3 sequence: CASSLGREYSYNEQFF. In nucleotides, the CDR3 is TGTGCCAGCAGCTTAGGGCGGGAGTACTCCTACAATGAGCAGTTCTTC. This rearrangement joins TRBV11-3 to TRBJ2-1; 7 nucleotides line up with TRBD2. The germline CDR1 and CDR2 sequences are SGHNT and YENEEA. This CDR3 comprises 16 residues. Trimming took 1 base from V and 0 from J; bases not matched to a gene: 3.

This clone was seen a few times. This chain uses TRBV5-1 with TRBJ2-1, with TRBD2 matching 10 bases. From germline, CDR1 is SGHRS and CDR2 YFSETQ. The CDR3 is made up of 18 amino acids. With V trimmed by 0 bases and J by 7 bases, 13 bases remained unmatched. The CDR3 protein is CASSLARSSGGLGNEQFF. DNA for the CDR3: TGCGCCAGCAGCTTGGCCCGGTCTAGCGGGGGACTAGGTAATGAGCAGTTCTTC.

This clone was counted between two and nine times. The rearrangement uses TRBV4-1 and TRBJ2-1; 7 bases are shared with TRBD2. This CDR3 spans 18 amino acids. The germline V gene encodes CDR1 MGHRA and CDR2 YSYEKL. Losses at the gene ends were 3 bases for V and 6 bases for J; bases not matched to a gene: 17. CDR3 sequence reads: CASSQSPLVTSNSNEQFF. The CDR3 DNA is TGCGCCAGCAGCCAGTCACCTTTAGTGACTAGCAACTCCAATGAGCAGTTCTTC.

The chain recombines TRBV15 with TRBJ2-1, with 8 bases identical to TRBD1. V lost 3 bases to trimming and J lost 3 bases; unmatched junction nucleotides: 7. The CDR3 has 16 residues. Germline V gene sequence: CDR1 LNHNV, CDR2 YYDKDF (reference sequence). The CDR3 reads CATSSIDRGYYNEQFF. The CDR3 DNA follows: TGTGCCACCAGCAGCATAGACAGGGGCTACTACAATGAGCAGTTCTTC.